The 17 T cell receptor beta chains below were found in one sample sequenced in a study of T cell changes during pregnancy in multiple sclerosis. The data were produced by immunoSEQ multiplex PCR, yet TCRdb's version contains in-frame clones alone and is incomplete. The sample has about 77,000 clones; around 93% are singletons. Sample: peripheral blood, taken after pregnancy. The source of these receptors is a female donor in good health, enrolled as a control in a pregnancy study.

The CDR3 region is CASSESGIEQYF. CDR3 nucleotides: TGTGCCAGCAGTGAATCAGGGATCGAGCAGTACTTC. The chain couples TRBV25-1 to TRBJ2-5; TRBD1 might be the D (5 bases). The DNA end lines up better with TRBJ2-7; the J call may be wrong. CDR3 length: 12 residues. Germline V lookup: CDR1 MGHDK, CDR2 SYGVNS.

This clone has a single count. V usage is TRBV30 and J usage is TRBJ1-3, with D uncertain. This CDR3 spans 14 amino acids. Germline V gives CDR1 GTSNPN, CDR2 SVGIG (reference sequence). V was shortened by 3 bases and J by 0 bases, with 9 bases between the two germline ends. This CDR3 is CAWREEPSGNTIYF. The CDR3 DNA follows: TGTGCCTGGAGGGAGGAACCCTCTGGAAACACCATATATTTT.

This chain uses TRBV10-3 with TRBJ1-6; TRBD1 matches 8 bases. CDR1 and CDR2 (germline): ENHRY, SYGVKD. CDR3 length: 15 amino acids. Trimming cost V 2 bases and J 8 bases; bases outside gene matches: 5. CDR3 loop: CAISEQGQGDSPLHF. CDR3 coding DNA: TGTGCCATCAGTGAGCAAGGACAGGGTGATTCACCCCTCCACTTT.

This chain connects TRBV6-5 to TRBJ1-2; the D gene is possibly TRBD1 (5 bases). Germline V lookup: CDR1 MNHEY, CDR2 SVGAGI. There are 13 residues in the CDR3. Trimming shortened V by 3 bases and J by 1 base, and 6 bases separated the two germline ends. Here the CDR3 reads CASSYDSNYGYTF. The CDR3 DNA sequence: TGTGCCAGCAGTTATGACAGTAACTATGGCTACACCTTC.

The rearrangement uses TRBV7-8 and TRBJ2-1; 8 bases align to TRBD2. Germline values: CDR1 SGHVS, CDR2 FQNEAQ. The V gene end was trimmed by 5 bases and the J gene end by 4 bases; junction bases not matched to a gene: 10. The CDR3 extends over 16 amino acids. CDR3 in amino acids: CASSPRGGGTYNEQFF. In nucleotides, the CDR3 is TGTGCCAGCAGCCCCCGGGGGGGCGGGACATACAATGAGCAGTTCTTC.

V and J are TRBV6-1 and TRBJ2-2; TRBD2 matches 9 bases. The CDR3 has 14 residues. Germline values: CDR1 MNHNS, CDR2 SASEGT. J lost 6 bases, V lost 9 bases, and 8 bases had no gene match. The CDR3 DNA is TGTGCCAGTGGTGGAGGGACTAGCCCCGGGGAGCTGTTTTTT. It encodes CASGGGTSPGELFF.

This chain connects TRBV11-1 to TRBJ2-7; 7 bases map to TRBD2. V shed 1 base, J shed 6 bases, and the junction held 6 bases outside the gene matches. The CDR3 covers 14 residues. Germline CDR1 and CDR2: SGHAT and FQDESV (reference sequence). The CDR3 here is CASSLGMASGEQYF. The CDR3 bases are TGTGCCAGCAGCTTAGGTATGGCTAGCGGCGAGCAGTACTTC.

This clone was recorded only once. The gene calls are TRBV15 and TRBJ2-2; 9 nucleotides match TRBD1. Unmatched junction bases numbered 8, after V lost 5 bases and J lost 7 bases. Germline V gene sequence: CDR1 LNHNV, CDR2 YYDKDF (reference sequence). The CDR3 contains 15 residues. The CDR3 region has the DNA TGTGCCACCAGCCTCCAGGACAGGGGTGTCGGGGAGCTGTTTTTT. It encodes CATSLQDRGVGELFF. The variable domain in full, completed from reference TRBV15 and TRBJ2-2, reads DAMVIQNPRYQVTQFGKPVTLSCSQTLNHNVMYWYQQKSSQAPKLLFHYYDKDFNNEADTPDNFQSRRPNTSFCFLDIRSPGLGDTAMYLCATSLQDRGVGELFFGEGSRLTVL.

The rearrangement uses TRBV7-9 and TRBJ2-7, with D perhaps matching TRBD1 (5 bases). V gave up 10 bases and J gave up 2 bases, with 9 bases separating them. The germline CDR1 and CDR2 sequences are SEHNR and FQNEAQ (reference sequence). This CDR3 comprises 11 residues. CDR3 sequence reads: CATEQAYEQYF. The CDR3 nucleotides are TGTGCCACGGAACAGGCCTACGAGCAGTACTTC.

The V call is TRBV6-1, the J call TRBJ2-3; the match to TRBD2 covers 10 bases. This CDR3 region has 16 residues. The germline V gene has CDR1 MNHNS and CDR2 SASEGT. Germline trimming cut 4 bases from V and 8 bases from J; bases unmatched to any gene: 12. The chain's CDR3 is CASSAGLAAGKGTQYF. The CDR3 DNA sequence: TGTGCCAGCAGTGCCGGACTAGCGGCGGGCAAGGGTACGCAGTATTTT.

V is TRBV4-2 and J is TRBJ2-7; 10 nucleotides agree with TRBD2. Germline trimming cut 5 bases from V and 0 bases from J; bases unmatched to any gene: 16. This CDR3 is 19 amino acids long. The germline CDR1 and CDR2 sequences are LGHNA and YNFKEQ. CDR3: CASSATGVTSGTFSYEQYF. The DNA of the CDR3 is TGTGCCAGCAGCGCGACAGGGGTCACTAGCGGGACTTTCTCCTACGAGCAGTACTTC.

A single count supports this clone. J is TRBJ2-3 and V is TRBV12-2; the table names TRBD2, a call not compared with the DNA. TRBV12-2 corresponds to a pseudogene. The CDR3 totals 17 residues. This CDR3 reads CASRLAGRGGLTDTQYF. CDR3 coding DNA: TGTGCAAGTCGCTTAGCGGGCCGGGGGGGCCTCACAGATACGCAGTATTTT.

The chain combines TRBV30 with TRBJ2-7; TRBD2 matches at 7 bases. After removal of 5 bases from V and 7 bases from J, the junction contained 8 bases not matched to a gene. This CDR3 has 12 amino acids. Germline CDR1 is GTSNPN and CDR2 is SVGIG (reference sequence). CDR3 loop: CAWFVGAGEQYF. For the CDR3, the DNA is TGTGCCTGGTTTGTGGGAGCGGGGGAGCAGTACTTC.

V usage is TRBV6-6 and J usage is TRBJ1-6, with D hard to call. This CDR3 comprises 16 residues. CDR1 is MNHNY, CDR2 SVGAGI, per germline (reference sequence). V was shortened by 2 bases and J by 10 bases, with 18 bases between the two germline ends. CDR3 protein: CASSYLPSSAVSPLHF. The CDR3 DNA reads TGTGCCAGCAGTTACCTCCCCTCATCTGCAGTGTCACCCCTCCACTTT.

This chain joins TRBV18 and TRBJ1-4; a weak D match, TRBD1 (5 bases). V lost 1 base, J lost 4 bases, and 7 bases lay in between. Germline loops: CDR1 KGHSH, CDR2 LQKENI. This CDR3 has 14 amino acids. The CDR3 sequence: CASSPRDSNEKLFF. CDR3 nucleotides: TGTGCCAGCTCACCACGAGACAGTAATGAAAAACTGTTTTTT.

This chain joins TRBV5-8 and TRBJ2-1; TRBD1 aligns across 10 bases. Germline CDR1 reads SGHTS; CDR2 reads YDEGEE. Losses at the gene ends were 5 bases for V and 2 bases for J; bases not matched to a gene: 4. The length of the CDR3 is 15 residues. The CDR3: CASSPTGGTYNEQFF. The CDR3 DNA reads TGTGCCAGCAGTCCGACAGGGGGCACCTACAATGAGCAGTTCTTC.

J is TRBJ2-1 and V is TRBV13, with D tentatively TRBD2 (5 bases). The V end was cut by 1 base, the J end by 4 bases, with 14 bases between. This CDR3 contains 16 residues. Germline V lookup: CDR1 PRHDT, CDR2 FYEKMQ (reference sequence). CDR3 residues: CASSLVRASTYNEQFF. The CDR3 nucleotides are TGTGCCAGCAGCTTAGTGCGGGCTTCCACTTACAATGAGCAGTTCTTC.